This T cell receptor (beta chain) emerged from a study of CD8+CD57+ T cells in acquired aplastic anemia. Study background: Each DNA sample taken from sorted CD4+ and CD8+ cells came to roughly 3.5 ug on average. General study findings and limits: Patients and controls shared under 35 CD8+ CDR3 sequences, which appeared highly expressed in patients and within their immunodominant clones.

Notes on this clonotype: Its antigen is unknown.

Genomic DNA served as template for TCR beta VDJ and CDR3 profiling. Each CDR3 protein is one row after TCRdb ran MiXCR on the reads. The sample lists some 200,000 distinct CDR3 sequences, approximately 60% occurring once. Patients sequenced had flow cytometry evidence of CD8+CD57+ cell expansion. The enrolled patients all had severe acquired aplastic anemia. No therapy was given to patients before blood sampling. This clonotype was obtained from a human donor with aplastic anemia. Sequencing used sorted CD4+, CD8+, or CD8+CD57+ T cells (not recorded which) from PBMCs.

In DNA form, the CDR3 reads TGCAGTGCTAGCGACGGCGACTATGGCTACACCTTC. Its translation is CSASDGDYGYTF. V usage is TRBV20-1 and J usage is TRBJ1-2; no definite D call. The germline V gene has CDR1 DFQATT and CDR2 SNEGSKA (reference sequence). Deletions cut 3 bases from V and 3 bases from J, with 8 bases between. The CDR3 totals 12 residues.